Listed here are 21 T cell receptor beta chains from one sample, sequenced in a study of early T cells in non-severe SARS-CoV-2 infection. One entry per CDR3 protein, called by TCRdb with MiXCR from the 5' RACE reads. Of about 70,000 distinct CDR3 sequences listed, 12% were seen once; the top ten hold about a sixth. The material sequenced was whole blood, taken at baseline. The source is an adult who was a healthcare worker with PCR-confirmed SARS-CoV-2 infection or an uninfected control (not recorded which). The donor label of this sample is uncertain.

The chain links TRBV12-3 or TRBV12-4 to TRBJ1-2, with TRBD1 matching over 7 bases. V was pared by 6 bases and J by 8 bases, with 9 bases of the junction left unmatched. The CDR3 consists of 13 residues. CDR3 coding DNA: TGTGCCAGCAGCCTGACAGGGCTACGGGGCTACACCTTC. This gives the protein CASSLTGLRGYTF.

V is TRBV25-1 and J is TRBJ2-7; unclear D gene. V lost 7 bases and J lost 8, with 12 bases in between. From germline, CDR1 is MGHDK and CDR2 SYGVNS. This CDR3 contains 11 residues. The CDR3 DNA reads as TGTGCCAGCATGACCTCTACGCAGCAGTACTTC. Its translation: CASMTSTQQYF.

This chain connects TRBV9 to TRBJ2-5, with 9 bases lining up with TRBD1. The CDR3 is made up of 15 amino acids. The germline V gene has CDR1 SGDLS and CDR2 YYNGEE. Trimming removed 4 bases from V and 3 bases from J; junction bases left unmatched: 7. CDR3 sequence reads: CASSLGTGTKETQYF. CDR3 nucleotide sequence: TGTGCCAGCAGCCTTGGGACAGGGACGAAAGAGACCCAGTACTTC.

This clonotype was counted only a few times. V gene TRBV7-2 combines with J gene TRBJ2-5, with 9 bases lining up with TRBD2. The CDR3 sequence is 15 residues long. Unmatched junction bases numbered 7, after V lost 1 base and J lost 7 bases. Per the germline V gene, CDR1 is SGHTA and CDR2 is FQGNSA. Here the CDR3 reads CASSLVAGAAGTQYF. The CDR3 bases are TGTGCCAGCAGCTTAGTAGCGGGGGCCGCTGGGACCCAGTACTTC.

This clonotype was found a few times. V gene TRBV4-1 combines with J gene TRBJ2-3; 13 nucleotides align to TRBD2. Germline lookup yields CDR1 MGHRA and CDR2 YSYEKL. This CDR3 region has 20 residues. The ends lost 5 bases at V and 0 bases at J; junction bases unmatched: 14. The CDR3 here is CASSSRTSGGRQPSTDTQYF. The DNA for the CDR3 is TGCGCCAGCAGCTCCCGGACTAGCGGGGGCCGACAACCTAGCACAGATACGCAGTATTTT.

This clonotype turned up a few times. The V and J genes are TRBV11-2 and TRBJ2-1; 10 nucleotides align to TRBD2. Looked up from germline, CDR1 is SGHAT and CDR2 is FQNNGV. V shed 7 bases and J 6 bases; nucleotides not matched to a gene: 9. The length of the CDR3 is 15 residues. CDR3 loop: CASITGTSVSNEQFF. CDR3 nucleotide sequence: TGTGCCAGCATCACCGGGACTAGCGTAAGCAATGAGCAGTTCTTC.

This clonotype was seen a few times. The rearrangement links TRBV14 to TRBJ1-2; 7 bases map to TRBD1. The germline V gene has CDR1 SGHDN and CDR2 FVKESK. Losses at the gene ends were 4 bases for V and 6 bases for J; bases not matched to a gene: 5. The CDR3 sequence is 13 residues long. This CDR3 reads CASSPYGTDGYTF. DNA for the CDR3: TGTGCCAGCAGCCCGTACGGGACAGATGGCTACACCTTC.

This clonotype was found many times. The chain couples TRBV12-3 or TRBV12-4 to TRBJ2-7, with TRBD1 matching over 7 bases. Trimming removed 7 bases from V and 1 base from J; junction bases left unmatched: 7. The CDR3 totals 14 residues. The DNA of the CDR3 is TGTGCCAGCACGCCGGGACAGTTATCCTACGAGCAGTACTTC. Amino acid sequence: CASTPGQLSYEQYF.

The chain employs TRBV7-2 and TRBJ1-6; no firm D call. Germline assignment: CDR1 SGHTA and CDR2 FQGNSA. The length of the CDR3 is 13 residues. The V end lost 0 bases, the J end lost 10 bases, and 7 bases lay between the germline ends. The CDR3 is CASSLAWNSPLHF. The CDR3 DNA reads as TGTGCCAGCAGCTTAGCCTGGAACTCACCCCTCCACTTT.

This clonotype was recorded at least ten times. The chain has TRBV19 and TRBJ1-2; D uncertain. The germline gives CDR1 LNHDA, CDR2 SQIVND (reference sequence). This CDR3 has 12 amino acids. V lost 1 base, J lost 3 bases, and 3 bases lay in between. The CDR3 here is CASSIGDYGYTF. CDR3 DNA: TGTGCCAGTAGTATAGGAGACTATGGCTACACCTTC.

This clonotype has a handful of counts. This chain joins TRBV9 and TRBJ2-5, with unresolved D. Trimming took off 3 bases at V and 1 base at J, with 4 bases between the two ends. The germline CDR1 and CDR2 sequences are SGDLS and YYNGEE. This CDR3 is built from 12 residues. CDR3 nucleotide sequence: TGTGCCAGCAGCGATACCCAAGAGACCCAGTACTTC. Amino acids: CASSDTQETQYF.

The rearrangement joins TRBV6-5 to TRBJ2-3, with D maybe TRBD2 (6 bases). CDR1 is MNHEY, CDR2 SVGAGI, per germline. Trimming removed 8 bases from V and 6 bases from J, with 18 bases in between. This CDR3 is 14 amino acids long. As DNA, the CDR3 is TGTGCCAGCTCCGAGGTGGTGGGGGGTGATACGCAGTATTTT. Translation gives CASSEVVGGDTQYF.

This clonotype was picked up many times. The junction does not match germline at one end; this may be a read error. The rearrangement uses TRBV20-1 and TRBJ2-3; 9 nucleotides agree with TRBD2. The CDR3 covers 16 residues. The V gene's germline CDR1 is DFQATT and CDR2 SNEGSKA (reference sequence). The CDR3: CSARAVLAGSTDTQYF. CDR3 DNA: TGCAGTGCCAGAGCGGTTCTAGCGGGGAGCACAGATACGCAGTATTTT.

This clonotype was observed many times. V gene TRBV5-1 combines with J gene TRBJ1-1, with D unclear. The CDR3 has 13 amino acids. Germline lookup yields CDR1 SGHRS and CDR2 YFSETQ. V was trimmed by 2 bases and J by 4 bases, leaving 9 bases between them. The CDR3: CASSLGMGTEAFF. The CDR3 bases are TGCGCCAGCAGCTTAGGTATGGGCACTGAAGCTTTCTTT.

The chain is built from TRBV10-2 and TRBJ1-2; 7 bases line up with TRBD1. V shed 0 bases and J 7 bases; nucleotides not matched to a gene: 5. Germline loops: CDR1 WSHSY, CDR2 SAAADI. CDR3 length: 14 residues. CDR3 in amino acids: CASSESRQGLGYTF. CDR3 nucleotide sequence: TGCGCCAGCAGTGAGTCGCGACAGGGTCTTGGCTACACCTTC.

This clonotype has ten or more counts. The chain recombines TRBV19 with TRBJ2-1, with TRBD2 identical over 12 bases. The CDR3 length is 21 residues. The V segment lost 0 bases and the J segment 1 base; nucleotides outside the gene matches: 13. Germline V lookup: CDR1 LNHDA, CDR2 SQIVND (reference sequence). The CDR3 loop is CASSIDSGLAGFGSSYNEQFF. CDR3 coding DNA: TGTGCCAGTAGTATAGATAGTGGACTAGCGGGATTTGGATCGTCCTACAATGAGCAGTTCTTC.

The chain carries TRBV4-1 and TRBJ2-5, with TRBD2 as a possible D gene (5 bases). Germline V gene lookup returns CDR1 MGHRA and CDR2 YSYEKL. Trimming left V 1 base short and J 5 bases short, with 8 bases between. This CDR3 comprises 13 residues. CDR3 DNA: TGCGCCAGCAGCCAAGTTTCGGGGGAGACCCAGTACTTC. Translation: CASSQVSGETQYF.

A remark on this clonotype: The CDR3 does not close with the conserved phenylalanine or tryptophan, likely indicating a read error. The V gene is TRBV11-2, the J gene TRBJ2-2; D may be TRBD2 (7 bases). This CDR3 is 16 amino acids long. Trimming shortened V by 1 base and J by 0 bases, and 9 bases separated the two germline ends. Germline V gives CDR1 SGHAT, CDR2 FQNNGV. The CDR3 DNA sequence: TGTGCCAGCAGCTTAGCCGGGGGGCCGAACACCGGGGAGCTGTTTTCT. It codes for CASSLAGGPNTGELFS.

This clonotype was observed a few times. V is TRBV12-3 or TRBV12-4 and J is TRBJ1-1; tentatively, D is TRBD1 (5 bases). V dropped 6 bases and J dropped 4 bases, with 12 bases sitting between them. This CDR3 has 13 amino acids. CDR3 DNA: TGTGCCAGCAGCAACTTCGGGGGCACTGAAGCTTTCTTT. This codes for CASSNFGGTEAFF.

V usage is TRBV7-9 and J usage is TRBJ1-4; D gene unclear. This CDR3 has 16 residues. In germline, CDR1 is SEHNR, CDR2 FQNEAQ (reference sequence). V lost 4 bases and J 0 bases, leaving 12 bases between the germline ends. CDR3 bases: TGTGCCAGCAGCTCCAACAAGGGATCAACTAATGAAAAACTGTTTTTT. It codes for CASSSNKGSTNEKLFF.

This chain uses TRBV19 with TRBJ1-5; D is unclear. CDR1 and CDR2 (germline): LNHDA, SQIVND (reference sequence). V was pared by 8 bases and J by 3 bases, with 11 bases between. CDR3 length: 13 residues. CDR3 protein: CASADTPNQPQHF. The CDR3 DNA reads TGTGCCAGTGCCGACACTCCCAATCAGCCCCAGCATTTT.